This T cell receptor beta chain appears in the sequencing data of a study of T-cell memory formation after mild COVID-19. V shed 9 bases and J shed 3 bases, with 9 bases lying between them. Germline-derived CDR1 and CDR2 are MNHEY and SVGEGT. This CDR3 comprises 11 residues. From 5'RACE with constant-segment primers came TCR alpha and TCR beta cDNA libraries that carried sample barcodes and UMIs. TCRdb reprocessed the 5' RACE reads via MiXCR and lists one record per CDR3 protein. The sample lists approximately 88,000 distinct CDR3 sequences, about 23% seen once, with around 40% in the top ten. Concerning this clonotype: The antigen is undetermined.

General study points: From day 15 to 85, contracting clones were balanced between CD4 and CD8, whereas later expanders leaned toward CD4+.

The material sequenced was PBMCs or a T cell subset sorted from them (not recorded which). The origin of this receptor is a man younger than 35 who had mild COVID-19 (a few samples of this study predate the infection). Cell type and time point are not known. The chain couples TRBV6-2 or TRBV6-3 to TRBJ2-7; a possible D gene is TRBD1 (6 bases). In DNA, the CDR3 is TGTGCCAGTACAGGGTTCTACGAGCAGTACTTC. It codes for CASTGFYEQYF.